The next 8 T cell receptor beta chains were all read from a single sample in a study of neurological immune-mediated disorders. TCRdb reprocessed the 5' RACE reads via MiXCR and lists one record per CDR3 protein. The sample has roughly 100,000 distinct CDR3 sequences, roughly 4% seen once. Material: PBMCs. Every receptor here comes from a woman younger than 35 with multiple sclerosis.

The rearrangement links TRBV7-2 to TRBJ1-1; TRBD1 agrees at 8 bases. The CDR3 loop spans 14 amino acids. V was clipped by 0 bases and J by 5 bases; unmatched bases: 2. Germline V gene data show CDR1 as SGHTA and CDR2 as FQGNSA. This chain's CDR3 is CASSLAGQVTEAFF. The CDR3, as DNA: TGTGCCAGCAGCTTAGCGGGACAGGTTACTGAAGCTTTCTTT.

This clonotype occurred many times. V usage is TRBV5-6 and J usage is TRBJ2-7; unclear D gene. Germline values: CDR1 SGHDT, CDR2 YYEEEE. CDR3 length: 14 residues. V was clipped by 5 bases and J by 0 bases, with 12 bases between them. Here the CDR3 reads CASSRKSPSYEQYF. The DNA for the CDR3 is TGTGCCAGCAGTCGAAAGTCACCCTCCTACGAGCAGTACTTC.

This clonotype was recorded many times. CDR3 in DNA: TGCAGCGTTGACAGGGACACTGAAGCTTTCTTT. Its translation is CSVDRDTEAFF. J is TRBJ1-1 and V is TRBV29-1, with a tentative D call TRBD1 (5 bases). This CDR3 is 11 amino acids long. V lost 3 bases and J lost 3, with 5 bases in between. Germline loops: CDR1 SQVTM, CDR2 ANQGSEA.

This clonotype was detected ten times or more. This chain links TRBV7-2 with TRBJ2-5, with TRBD2 matching 10 bases. Germline values: CDR1 SGHTA, CDR2 FQGNSA. J was trimmed by 3 bases and V by 2 bases; bases with no gene match: 0. CDR3 length equals 14 residues. DNA for the CDR3: TGTGCCAGCAGCTTACTAGCGGGAGAAGAGACCCAGTACTTC. Amino acids: CASSLLAGEETQYF.

The table lists this clonotype with many counts. J is TRBJ2-1 and V is TRBV14; D perhaps matches TRBD2 (5 bases). The CDR3 is 15 amino acids. With 3 bases removed from V and 5 bases from J, the gap between germline ends came to 14 bases. Germline CDR1 is SGHDN and CDR2 is FVKESK. This chain's CDR3 is CASSHPGTQNNEQFF. The CDR3 DNA sequence: TGTGCCAGCAGCCACCCGGGAACCCAGAACAATGAGCAGTTCTTC. Complete variable domain (other parts from reference TRBV14 and TRBJ2-1): EAGVTQFPSHSVIEKGQTVTLRCDPISGHDNLYWYRRVMGKEIKFLLHFVKESKQDESGMPNNRFLAERTGGTYSTLKVQPAELEDSGVYFCASSHPGTQNNEQFFGPGTRLTVL.

Of note for this clonotype: A junction end diverges from the germline sequence, so it may reflect a read error. This chain connects TRBV10-3 to TRBJ2-7; 7 positions match TRBD1. CDR3 length: 12 amino acids. Germline loops: CDR1 ENHRY, CDR2 SYGVKD. CDR3: CDISTGAYEQYF. For the CDR3, the DNA is TGTGACATCTCTACAGGGGCCTACGAGCAGTACTTC.

This clonotype was seen at least ten times. Here the CDR3 DNA reads TGTGCCAGCACAAGGACTAGCGGGGGGGACAATGAGCAGTTCTTC. Translation: CASTRTSGGDNEQFF. This chain links TRBV7-6 with TRBJ2-1; TRBD2 agrees at 15 bases. The junction had 3 bases not matched to a gene; V was cut back by 7 bases and J by 5 bases. CDR1 is SGHVS and CDR2 is FNYEAQ in the germline V gene. This CDR3 is 15 amino acids long.

V gene TRBV5-1 combines with J gene TRBJ1-2, with 7 bases matching TRBD1. With 1 base clipped from V and 0 bases from J, the junction kept 9 bases outside the gene matches. The CDR3 contains 17 residues. The germline V gene has CDR1 SGHRS and CDR2 YFSETQ. The CDR3 DNA sequence: TGCGCCAGCAGCTTGACTTCGGACAGGCAATCTAACTATGGCTACACCTTC. Encoded protein: CASSLTSDRQSNYGYTF. The whole variable domain, remainder taken from reference TRBV5-1 and TRBJ1-2, is KAGVTQTPRYLIKTRGQQVTLSCSPISGHRSVSWYQQTPGQGLQFLFEYFSETQRNKGNFPGRFSGRQFSNSRSEMNVSTLELGDSALYLCASSLTSDRQSNYGYTFGSGTRLTVV.